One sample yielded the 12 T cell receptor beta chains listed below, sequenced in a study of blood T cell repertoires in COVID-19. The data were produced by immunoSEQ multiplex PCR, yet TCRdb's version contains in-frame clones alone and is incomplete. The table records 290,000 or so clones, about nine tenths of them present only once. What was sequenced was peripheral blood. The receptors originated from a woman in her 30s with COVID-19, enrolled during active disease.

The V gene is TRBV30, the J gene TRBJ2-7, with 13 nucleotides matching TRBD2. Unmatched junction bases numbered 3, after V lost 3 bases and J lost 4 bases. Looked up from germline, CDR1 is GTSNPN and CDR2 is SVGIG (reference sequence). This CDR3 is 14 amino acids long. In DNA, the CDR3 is TGTGCCTGGAGACCGGGACTAGCGGGATACGAGCAGTACTTC. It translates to CAWRPGLAGYEQYF.

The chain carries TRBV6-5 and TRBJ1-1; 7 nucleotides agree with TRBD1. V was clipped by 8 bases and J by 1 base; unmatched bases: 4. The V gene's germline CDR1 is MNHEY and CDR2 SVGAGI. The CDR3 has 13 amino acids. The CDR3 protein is CASGRGENTEAFF. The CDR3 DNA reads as TGTGCCAGCGGCAGGGGGGAGAACACTGAAGCTTTCTTT.

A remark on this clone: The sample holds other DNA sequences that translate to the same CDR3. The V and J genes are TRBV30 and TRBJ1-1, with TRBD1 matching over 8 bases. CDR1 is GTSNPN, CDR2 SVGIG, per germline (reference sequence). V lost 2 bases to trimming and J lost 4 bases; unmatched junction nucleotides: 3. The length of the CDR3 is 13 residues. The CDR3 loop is CAWSLDRGTEAFF. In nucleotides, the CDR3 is TGTGCCTGGAGTTTAGACAGGGGCACTGAAGCTTTCTTT.

The CDR3 DNA follows: TGTGCCAGCAGTTACTCGATGGGACAGGGATGGCGCGGCTACACCTTC. Translating it yields CASSYSMGQGWRGYTF. The V call is TRBV6-6, the J call TRBJ1-2, with 9 bases matching TRBD1. J gave up 8 bases and V 0 bases, and 10 bases lay outside the gene matches. The CDR3 contains 16 residues. Looked up from germline, CDR1 is MNHNY and CDR2 is SVGAGI (reference sequence).

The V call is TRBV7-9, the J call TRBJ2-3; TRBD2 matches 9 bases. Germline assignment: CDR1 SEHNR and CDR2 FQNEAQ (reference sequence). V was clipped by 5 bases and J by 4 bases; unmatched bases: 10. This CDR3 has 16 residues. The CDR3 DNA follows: TGTGCCAGCAGCGCCCTTAGCGGGAGCTGGCCAGATACGCAGTATTTT. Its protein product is CASSALSGSWPDTQYF.

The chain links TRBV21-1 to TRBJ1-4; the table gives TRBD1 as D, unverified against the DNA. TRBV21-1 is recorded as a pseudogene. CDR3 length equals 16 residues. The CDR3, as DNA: TGTGCCAGCGAGAGACAGGGGATCGGGACTAATGAAAAACTGTTTTTT. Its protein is CASERQGIGTNEKLFF.

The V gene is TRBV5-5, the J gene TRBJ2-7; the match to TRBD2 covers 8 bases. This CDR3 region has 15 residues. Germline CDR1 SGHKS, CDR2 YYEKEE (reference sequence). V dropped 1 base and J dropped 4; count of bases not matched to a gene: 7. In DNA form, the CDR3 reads TGTGCCAGCAGCTTGTCGGCGGGAGGATGGTACGAGCAGTACTTC. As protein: CASSLSAGGWYEQYF.

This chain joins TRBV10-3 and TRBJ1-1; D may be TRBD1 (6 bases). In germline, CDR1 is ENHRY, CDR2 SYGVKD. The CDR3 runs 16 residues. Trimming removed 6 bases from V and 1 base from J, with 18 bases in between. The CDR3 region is CAIREKQGLRNTEAFF. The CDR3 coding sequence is TGTGCCATCAGAGAAAAACAGGGATTGAGGAACACTGAAGCTTTCTTT.

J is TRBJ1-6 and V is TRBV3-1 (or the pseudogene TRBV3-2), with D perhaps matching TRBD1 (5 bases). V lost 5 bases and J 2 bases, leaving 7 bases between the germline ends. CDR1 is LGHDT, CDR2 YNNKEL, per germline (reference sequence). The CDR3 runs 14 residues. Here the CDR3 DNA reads TGTGCCAGCAGCAGGGGCACCTATAATTCACCCCTCCACTTT. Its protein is CASSRGTYNSPLHF.

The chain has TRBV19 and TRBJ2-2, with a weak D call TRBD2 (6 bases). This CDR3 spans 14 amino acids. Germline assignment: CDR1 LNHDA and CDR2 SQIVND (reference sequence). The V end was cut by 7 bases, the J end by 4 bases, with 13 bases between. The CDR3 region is CASKGGVTTGELFF. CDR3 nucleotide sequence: TGTGCCAGTAAAGGAGGGGTGACCACCGGGGAGCTGTTTTTT.

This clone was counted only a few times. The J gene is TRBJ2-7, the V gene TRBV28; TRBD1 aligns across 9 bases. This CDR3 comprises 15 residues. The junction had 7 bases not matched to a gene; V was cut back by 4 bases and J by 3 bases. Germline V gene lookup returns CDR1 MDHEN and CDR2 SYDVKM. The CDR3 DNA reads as TGTGCCAGCAGTTCACAGGGGGCATGGGGCTACGAGCAGTACTTC. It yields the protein CASSSQGAWGYEQYF.

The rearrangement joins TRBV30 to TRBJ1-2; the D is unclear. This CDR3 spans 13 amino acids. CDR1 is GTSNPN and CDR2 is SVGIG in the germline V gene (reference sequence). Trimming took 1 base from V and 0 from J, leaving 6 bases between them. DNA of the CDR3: TGTGCCTGGAGTGCCAGTGCTAACTATGGCTACACCTTC. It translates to CAWSASANYGYTF.